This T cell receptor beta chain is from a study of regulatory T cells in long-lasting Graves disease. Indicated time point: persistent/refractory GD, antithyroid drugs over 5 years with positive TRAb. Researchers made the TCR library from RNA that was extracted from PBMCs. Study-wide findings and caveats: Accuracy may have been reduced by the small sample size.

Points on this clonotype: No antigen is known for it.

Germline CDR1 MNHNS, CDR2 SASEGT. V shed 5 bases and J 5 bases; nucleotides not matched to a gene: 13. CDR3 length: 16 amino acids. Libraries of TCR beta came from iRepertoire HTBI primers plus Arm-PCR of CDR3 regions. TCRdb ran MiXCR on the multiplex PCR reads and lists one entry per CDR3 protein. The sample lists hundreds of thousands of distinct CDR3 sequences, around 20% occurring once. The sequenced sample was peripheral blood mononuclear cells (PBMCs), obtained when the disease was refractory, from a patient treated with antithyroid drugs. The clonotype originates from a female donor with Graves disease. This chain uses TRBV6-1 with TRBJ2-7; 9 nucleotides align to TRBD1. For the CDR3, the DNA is TGTGCCAGCAGTCCGCTCGGGGACAGGGTAAATGACGAGCAGTACTTC. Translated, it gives CASSPLGDRVNDEQYF.